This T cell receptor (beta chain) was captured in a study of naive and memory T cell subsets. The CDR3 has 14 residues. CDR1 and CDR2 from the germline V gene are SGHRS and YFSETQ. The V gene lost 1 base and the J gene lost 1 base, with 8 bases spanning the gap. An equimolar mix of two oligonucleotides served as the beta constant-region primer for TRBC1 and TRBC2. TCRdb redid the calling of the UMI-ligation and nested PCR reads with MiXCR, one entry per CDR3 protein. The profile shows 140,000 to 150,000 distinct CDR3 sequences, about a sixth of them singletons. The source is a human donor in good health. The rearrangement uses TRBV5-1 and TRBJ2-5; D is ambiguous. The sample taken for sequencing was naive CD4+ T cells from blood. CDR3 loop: CASSLMAVQETQYF. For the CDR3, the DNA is TGCGCCAGCAGCTTGATGGCGGTCCAAGAGACCCAGTACTTC.